This TCR beta chain came from a study of metastatic and nonmetastatic thyroid tumors. Study background: Malignant thyroid and benign thyroid patients provided blood and tumor or nodule tissue whose repertoires were compared.

On this clone: Its antigen is undetermined.

Ahead of thyroid surgery, no patient had received treatment of any kind. As processed by the authors: CDR3 differences across clinicopathological groups were used to build a distant-metastasis classifier for papillary thyroid cancer. MiXCR re-clonotyped the PCR reads for TCRdb. TCRdb, not the original authors, processed these V and J calls. The sample shows about 30,000 clones, around 22% of them seen only once. General observations from the study: Reportedly, malignant thyroid tumors had significantly higher TCR beta diversity than benign nodules, in blood and tumor.

Sequencing input: blood. The receptor was derived from a female donor with papillary thyroid cancer or a benign thyroid nodule (not recorded which). Some clones in this sample may be carry-over from other donors' samples.

For the CDR3, the DNA is TGTGCCAGCAGGGAGGCGTTGGGACATTCGAACACCGGGGAGCTGTTTTTT. Its protein is CASREALGHSNTGELFF. The rearrangement links TRBV6-1 to TRBJ2-2; D possibly corresponds to TRBD1 (6 bases). The CDR3 length is 17 residues. Per the germline V gene, CDR1 is MNHNS and CDR2 is SASEGT. Trimming shortened V by 6 bases and J by 0 bases, and 17 bases separated the two germline ends.